This section outlines one T cell receptor (beta chain) sequence together with its context. Its antigen specificity is not known. The sample holds no much larger clone one base away, and base qualities are not on file. This sample is part of a study of blood T cell repertoires in COVID-19 (dated by TCRdb to the early 2020s). Concerning the study at large: Collaborator samples came from the United States, Italy and Spain and covered acute and convalescent phases of COVID-19. The prospective study material was composed of cDNA or gDNA derived from T cells, B-cell-depleted T cells, or PBMCs. Subjects who had been exposed to COVID-19, were actively infected with it, or had recovered from it provided the deeply sampled blood TCRbeta repertoires that made up the dataset. A freely available public database, intended as a resource for researchers studying the immune response to SARS-CoV-2, is where the repertoires were released. Samples came from the ongoing ImmuneRACE study (first 160 participants) plus 1,254 subjects from 6 global collaborators. Nearly every sample came with metadata listing a de-identified subject ID, COVID-19 status, age in years and sex. Where HLA class I and class II types were available, the types were taken from metadata supplied by the sample provider, not from assay-based typing.

Each collaborating institution followed its own protocols to collect whole blood in K2EDTA tubes. For TCRbeta analysis, collaborators shipped samples as frozen whole blood, isolated PBMCs, or DNA extracted from either of those sample types. The germline V and J ends show losses of 6 bases and 3 bases respectively, and no gene match explains 6 bases of the junction. According to the germline V gene, CDR1 reads SGHTA and CDR2 reads FQGNSA. The CDR3 starts with the cysteine, ends with the phenylalanine, and has 14 residues. Only the CDR3 portion is preserved as DNA: 42 bases, with reading frame beginning at the first base. TCRbeta CDR3 regions were amplified from genomic DNA by means of the immunoSEQ Assay, a bias-controlled multiplex PCR. Per the original workflow: The number of nucleated cells in each sample was estimated by amplification of reference gene primers within the assay. To quantify the absolute abundance of each unique TCRbeta CDR3 rearrangement, sequence reads were collapsed and filtered. For each sample, productive Simpson clonality was calculated as the square root of Simpson's diversity index across productive rearrangements. The clones in this table, taken by TCRdb from immuneACCESS, are in-frame only. Not every clone is retained; where verified, under half of the shortfall comes from an unresolved V gene, and the cause of the rest is unknown. The V and J calls and clone size come from that table; D and trimming were worked out from the DNA. The table for this sample lists around 190,000 clones; under 85% of them were counted only once. Jointly, the top ten make up 5.5% to 7.5% of the sample.

Summary of the overall study and its limitations: How much clinical and demographic metadata was included differed by source and by participant, and the metadata was provided uncurated.

Source material: peripheral blood. The TCR originated in a human donor in a cohort sampled during active COVID-19. The rearranged chain carries TRBV7-2 and TRBJ1-2; TRBD1 agrees with 8 junctional bases. The DNA reads TGTGCCAGCAGACTACAGGGGGTACACTATGGCTACACCTTC. Its protein is CASRLQGVHYGYTF.